Listed below are T cell receptor beta chains from one sample, sequenced in a study of blood T cell repertoires in COVID-19. Some clones are missing from TCRdb's copy, which holds only in-frame ones; the method was immunoSEQ multiplex PCR. The sample has about 150,000 clones, about 85% seen once. Sequencing was performed on peripheral blood. The receptors stem from a woman of 80 years or more with COVID-19, enrolled during active disease. Both conserved end residues are part of each CDR3. D genes are given only for firm matches. Only part of the rows carry a size: once, few, many, or a class if the clone is expanded.

D	V	size	J	CDR3	DNA
.	TRBV6-6	.	TRBJ1-5	CASIEGRDQPQHF	TGTGCCAGCATCGAGGGTAGGGATCAGCCCCAGCATTTT
TRBD1	TRBV19	few	TRBJ1-2	CASSRDRTSYGYTF	TGTGCCAGTAGTAGGGACAGGACCTCCTATGGCTACACCTTC
.	TRBV4-2	few	TRBJ2-5	CASSTSNSAQYF	TGTGCCAGCAGCACTTCGAATTCGGCCCAGTACTTC
.	TRBV5-8	.	TRBJ1-4	CASSHRGQGNNEKLFF	TGTGCCAGCAGTCATCGCGGCCAGGGCAATAATGAAAAACTGTTTTTT
.	TRBV21-1	.	TRBJ1-2	CASSKALYRRVYGYTF	TGTGCCAGCAGCAAAGCGCTTTATCGACGGGTTTATGGCTACACCTTC
TRBD2	TRBV9	.	TRBJ2-7	CASGPRGEQYF	TGTGCCAGCGGCCCGCGGGGGGAGCAGTACTTC
.	TRBV5-1	.	TRBJ2-3	CASSLDSGSDTQYF	TGCGCCAGCAGCTTGGATTCGGGTTCAGATACGCAGTATTTT
.	TRBV18	.	TRBJ2-7	CASSPGDTYEQYF	TGTGCCAGCTCACCCGGGGACACCTACGAGCAGTACTTC
TRBD2	TRBV5-6	.	TRBJ2-1	CASSSGLAGFNEQFF	TGTGCCAGCAGCTCCGGACTAGCGGGTTTCAATGAGCAGTTCTTC
.	TRBV11-2	.	TRBJ2-5	CASSLSTGETQYF	TGTGCCAGCAGCCTCTCGACCGGGGAGACCCAGTACTTC
.	TRBV5-8	once	TRBJ1-5	CASSLGQPNQPQHF	TGTGCCAGCAGCTTGGGACAGCCTAATCAGCCCCAGCATTTT
.	TRBV6-4	.	TRBJ1-5	CASSDAPRLVPSGMPQHF	TGTGCCAGCAGTGACGCACCCCGACTGGTCCCTTCGGGGATGCCCCAGCATTTT
.	TRBV2	.	TRBJ1-5	CASGRGGGQPQHF	TGTGCCAGCGGGCGCGGGGGAGGTCAGCCCCAGCATTTT
TRBD1	TRBV18	.	TRBJ1-1	CASSGQANTEAFF	TGTGCCAGTTCCGGACAGGCGAACACTGAAGCTTTCTTT
.	TRBV28	.	TRBJ1-2	CASQGHYGYTF	TGTGCCAGCCAGGGTCACTATGGCTACACCTTC
.	TRBV14	few	TRBJ2-5	CASSRIPSVETQYF	TGTGCCAGCAGCCGAATTCCGAGCGTTGAGACCCAGTACTTC
TRBD1	TRBV29-1	.	TRBJ1-2	CSVVGRQGHTGGYTF	TGCAGCGTTGTGGGGCGACAGGGGCATACGGGGGGCTACACCTTC
.	TRBV7-2	.	TRBJ1-2	CASSLFRTNLDGYTF	TGTGCCAGCAGCTTATTCCGGACTAATTTAGATGGCTACACCTTC
TRBD2	TRBV18	.	TRBJ2-3	CASSPLTSGSRTDTQYF	TGTGCCAGCTCACCACTGACTAGCGGGAGTCGCACAGATACGCAGTATTTT
.	TRBV5-4	.	TRBJ2-1	CASSPRGSYNEQFF	TGTGCCAGCAGCCCCAGGGGTTCCTACAATGAGCAGTTCTTC
.	TRBV12-3/TRBV12-4	once	TRBJ1-5	CASSFEANQPQHF	TGTGCCAGCAGTTTCGAGGCTAATCAGCCCCAGCATTTT
.	TRBV3-1/TRBV3-2	.	TRBJ2-2	CASSQGRDGELFF	TGTGCCAGCAGCCAAGGTCGGGACGGGGAGCTGTTTTTT
.	TRBV10-1	.	TRBJ2-5	CASSESVGLGETQYF	TGCGCCAGCAGTGAGTCCGTTGGGCTTGGTGAGACCCAGTACTTC
TRBD1	TRBV6-5	few	TRBJ1-6	CATEQGDNSPLHF	TGTGCCACCGAACAGGGGGACAATTCACCCCTCCACTTT
TRBD1	TRBV6-6	.	TRBJ2-1	CASSPRAGGWNEQFF	TGTGCCAGCAGTCCCAGGGCAGGGGGCTGGAATGAGCAGTTCTTC
.	TRBV7-7	.	TRBJ2-5	CASSLVVGAGETQYF	TGTGCTAGCAGCTTAGTTGTAGGGGCTGGAGAGACCCAGTACTTC
.	TRBV5-8	.	TRBJ1-1	CASSLALRVSMNTEAFF	TGTGCCAGCAGCTTGGCCTTGAGGGTGAGCATGAACACTGAAGCTTTCTTT
.	TRBV6-5	.	TRBJ2-5	CASSSDTQETQYF	TGTGCCAGCAGTTCGGACACTCAAGAGACCCAGTACTTC
TRBD1	TRBV10-3	.	TRBJ1-2	CAISTSTGPYGYTF	TGTGCCATCAGCACCTCGACAGGGCCCTATGGCTACACCTTC
TRBD2	TRBV4-1	.	TRBJ2-5	CASSQSTSGGWETQYF	TGCGCCAGCAGCCAGTCTACTAGCGGGGGGTGGGAGACCCAGTACTTC
.	TRBV5-1	.	TRBJ2-7	CASSLGRGSNEQYF	TGCGCCAGCAGCTTGGGAAGGGGGTCTAACGAGCAGTACTTC
TRBD1	TRBV6-1	.	TRBJ1-2	CASSVAPQGPGGGYTF	TGTGCCAGCAGTGTCGCGCCACAGGGGCCAGGTGGTGGCTACACCTTC
TRBD2	TRBV2	.	TRBJ2-3	CASSRGGGTDTQYF	TGTGCCAGCAGTCGCGGGGGAGGCACAGATACGCAGTATTTT
TRBD1	TRBV19	.	TRBJ1-6	CASSTTGGYSPLHF	TGTGCCAGTAGTACCACAGGGGGTTATTCACCCCTCCACTTT
TRBD2	TRBV27	.	TRBJ2-1	CASSLAGAYNEQFF	TGTGCCAGCAGTTTGGCGGGAGCCTACAATGAGCAGTTCTTC
TRBD1	TRBV9	.	TRBJ1-1	CASSRTGANTEAFF	TGTGCCAGCAGTCGAACAGGGGCGAACACTGAAGCTTTCTTT
TRBD1	TRBV6-5	.	TRBJ1-2	CASAPRGVYGYTF	TGTGCCAGCGCTCCCAGGGGGGTCTATGGCTACACCTTC
.	TRBV6-6	.	TRBJ1-2	CASGGGQNYGYTF	TGTGCCAGCGGTGGTGGACAGAACTATGGCTACACCTTC
TRBD1	TRBV4-1	.	TRBJ2-1	CASSQVPGQGAYNEQFF	TGCGCCAGCAGCCAAGTACCGGGACAGGGCGCGTACAATGAGCAGTTCTTC
.	TRBV5-1	.	TRBJ1-4	CASSPRATNEKLFF	TGCGCCAGCAGCCCCAGGGCAACTAATGAAAAACTGTTTTTT
TRBD2	TRBV7-2	.	TRBJ2-2	CASSFGGGITGELFF	TGTGCCAGCAGCTTCGGCGGGGGGATCACCGGGGAGCTGTTTTTT
.	TRBV3-1/TRBV3-2	.	TRBJ1-5	CASSQGGNQPQHF	TGTGCCAGCAGCCAAGGCGGGAACCAGCCCCAGCATTTT
.	TRBV11-2	.	TRBJ2-1	CASSLGLAEYNEQFF	TGTGCCAGCAGCCTAGGGCTAGCAGAATACAATGAGCAGTTCTTC
.	TRBV20-1	.	TRBJ1-2	CSARLRGGYTF	TGCAGTGCTAGACTCCGAGGGGGCTACACCTTC
TRBD1	TRBV18	.	TRBJ1-1	CASSPRQGNTEAFF	TGTGCCAGCTCACCACGACAGGGGAACACTGAAGCTTTCTTT
.	TRBV5-1	.	TRBJ1-3	CASSSEGSRLSGNTIYF	TGCGCCAGCAGCTCCGAGGGATCCAGGCTGAGTGGAAACACCATATATTTT
.	TRBV19	.	TRBJ1-1	CASSKRSMNTEAFF	TGTGCCAGTAGTAAGCGGAGCATGAACACTGAAGCTTTCTTT
TRBD2	TRBV7-2	.	TRBJ2-3	CASSQLAGRAMGDTQYF	TGTGCCAGCAGCCAACTAGCGGGGAGGGCAATGGGAGATACGCAGTATTTT
TRBD1	TRBV6-6	few	TRBJ1-1	CASSDAGGVKTEAFF	TGTGCCAGCAGTGACGCAGGGGGCGTGAAGACTGAAGCTTTCTTT
.	TRBV5-6	.	TRBJ1-2	CASSFGGGGYTF	TGTGCCAGCAGCTTTGGGGGCGGTGGCTACACCTTC